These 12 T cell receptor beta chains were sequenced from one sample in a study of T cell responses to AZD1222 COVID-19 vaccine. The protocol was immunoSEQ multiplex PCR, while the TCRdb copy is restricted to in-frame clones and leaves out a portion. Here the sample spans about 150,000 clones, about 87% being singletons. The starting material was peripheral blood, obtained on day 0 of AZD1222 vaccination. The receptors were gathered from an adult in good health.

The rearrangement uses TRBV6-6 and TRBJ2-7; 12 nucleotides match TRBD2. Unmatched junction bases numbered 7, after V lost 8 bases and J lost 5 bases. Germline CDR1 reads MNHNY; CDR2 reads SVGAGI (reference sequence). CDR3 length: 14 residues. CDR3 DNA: TGTGCCAGCGTATCTAGCGGGAGGGCCCACGAGCAGTACTTC. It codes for CASVSSGRAHEQYF.

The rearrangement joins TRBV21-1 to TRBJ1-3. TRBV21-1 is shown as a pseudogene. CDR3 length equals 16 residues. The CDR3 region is CASSKERGYSGNTIYF. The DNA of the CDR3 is TGTGCCAGCAGCAAAGAGAGGGGTTACTCTGGAAACACCATATATTTT.

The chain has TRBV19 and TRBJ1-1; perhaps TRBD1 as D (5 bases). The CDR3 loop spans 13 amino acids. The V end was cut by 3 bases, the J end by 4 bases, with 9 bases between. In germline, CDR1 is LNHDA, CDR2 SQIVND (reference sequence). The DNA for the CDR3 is TGTGCCAGTAGTATCGAGCAGGGCACTGAAGCTTTCTTT. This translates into CASSIEQGTEAFF. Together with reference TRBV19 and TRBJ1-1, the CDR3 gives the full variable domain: DGGITQSPKYLFRKEGQNVTLSCEQNLNHDAMYWYRQDPGQGLRLIYYSQIVNDFQKGDIAEGYSVSREKKESFPLTVTSAQKNPTAFYLCASSIEQGTEAFFGQGTRLTVV.

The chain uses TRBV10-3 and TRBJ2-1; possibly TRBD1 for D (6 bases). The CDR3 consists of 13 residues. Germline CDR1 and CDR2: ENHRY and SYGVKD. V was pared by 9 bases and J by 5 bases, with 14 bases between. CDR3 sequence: CAIGRGDDNEQFF. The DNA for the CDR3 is TGTGCCATTGGCAGGGGTGATGACAATGAGCAGTTCTTC.

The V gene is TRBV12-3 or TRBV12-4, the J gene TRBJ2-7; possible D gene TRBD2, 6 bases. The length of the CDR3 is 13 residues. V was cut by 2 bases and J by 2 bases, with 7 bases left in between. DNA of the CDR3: TGTGCCAGCAGTTTACTAGCGCCCTACGAGCAGTACTTC. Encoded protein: CASSLLAPYEQYF.

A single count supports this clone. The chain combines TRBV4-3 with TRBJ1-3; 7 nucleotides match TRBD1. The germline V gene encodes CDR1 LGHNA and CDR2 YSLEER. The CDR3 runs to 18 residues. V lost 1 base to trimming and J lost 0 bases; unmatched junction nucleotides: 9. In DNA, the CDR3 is TGCGCCAGCAGCCAAGTATGGGGACAGACAAGCTCTGGAAACACCATATATTTT. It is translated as CASSQVWGQTSSGNTIYF.

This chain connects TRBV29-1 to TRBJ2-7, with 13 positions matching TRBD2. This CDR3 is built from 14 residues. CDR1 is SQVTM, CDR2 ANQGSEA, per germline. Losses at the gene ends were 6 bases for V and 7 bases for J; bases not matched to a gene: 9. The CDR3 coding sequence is TGCAGCGTCGCTACGGGACTAGCGGGACGTGAGCAGTACTTC. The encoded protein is CSVATGLAGREQYF.

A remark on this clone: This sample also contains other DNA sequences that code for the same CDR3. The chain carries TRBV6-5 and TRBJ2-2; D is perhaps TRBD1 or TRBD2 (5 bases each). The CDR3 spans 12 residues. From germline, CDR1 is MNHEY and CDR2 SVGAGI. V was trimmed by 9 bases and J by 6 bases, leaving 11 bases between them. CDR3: CASRRGPGELFF. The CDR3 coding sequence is TGTGCCAGTCGCCGGGGACCCGGGGAGCTGTTTTTT.

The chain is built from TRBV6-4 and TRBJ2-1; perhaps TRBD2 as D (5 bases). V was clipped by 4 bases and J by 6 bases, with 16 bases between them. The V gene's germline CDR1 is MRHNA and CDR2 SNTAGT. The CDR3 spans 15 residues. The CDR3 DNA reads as TGTGCCAGCAGTGGAATGTGGACTGCCCGCAATGAGCAGTTCTTC. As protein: CASSGMWTARNEQFF.

The CDR3 DNA is TGTGCCAGCAGCGCAGGACTAGATTCAAATGAGCAGTTCTTC. Translating it yields CASSAGLDSNEQFF. The rearrangement joins TRBV9 to TRBJ2-1; 7 nucleotides align to TRBD2. Germline V CDR1 and CDR2: SGDLS, YYNGEE. V gave up 3 bases and J gave up 7 bases; unmatched junction bases: 7. CDR3 size: 14 residues.

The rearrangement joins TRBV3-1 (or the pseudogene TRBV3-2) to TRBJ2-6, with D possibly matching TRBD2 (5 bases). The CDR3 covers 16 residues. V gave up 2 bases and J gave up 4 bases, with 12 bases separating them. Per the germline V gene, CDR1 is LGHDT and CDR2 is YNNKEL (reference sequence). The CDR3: CASSQRSGVGANVLTF. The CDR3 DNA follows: TGTGCCAGCAGCCAACGGTCCGGGGTCGGGGCCAACGTCCTGACTTTC.

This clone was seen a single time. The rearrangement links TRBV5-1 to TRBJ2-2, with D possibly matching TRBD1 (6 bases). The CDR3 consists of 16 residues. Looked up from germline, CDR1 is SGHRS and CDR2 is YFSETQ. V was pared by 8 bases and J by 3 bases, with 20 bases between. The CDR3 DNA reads TGCGCCAGGGCACCCACACACAGGGTTCACACCGGGGAGCTGTTTTTT. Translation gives CARAPTHRVHTGELFF.